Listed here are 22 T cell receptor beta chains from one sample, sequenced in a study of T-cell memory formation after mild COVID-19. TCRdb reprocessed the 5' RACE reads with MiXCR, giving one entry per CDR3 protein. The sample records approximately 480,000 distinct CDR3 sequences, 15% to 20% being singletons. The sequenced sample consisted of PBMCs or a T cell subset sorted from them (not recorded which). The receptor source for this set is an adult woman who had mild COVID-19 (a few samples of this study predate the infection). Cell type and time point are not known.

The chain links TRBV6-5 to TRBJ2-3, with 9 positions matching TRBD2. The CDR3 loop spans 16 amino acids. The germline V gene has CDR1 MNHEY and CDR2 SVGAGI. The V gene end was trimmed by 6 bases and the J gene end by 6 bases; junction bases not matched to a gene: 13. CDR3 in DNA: TGTGCCAGCAGCCGCGGTGGCGGGGGGGCCGTGGATACGCAGTATTTT. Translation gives CASSRGGGGAVDTQYF.

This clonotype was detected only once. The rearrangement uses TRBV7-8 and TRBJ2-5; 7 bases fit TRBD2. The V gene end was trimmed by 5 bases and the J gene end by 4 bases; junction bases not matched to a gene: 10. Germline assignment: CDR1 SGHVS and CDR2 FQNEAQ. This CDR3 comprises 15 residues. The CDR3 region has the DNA TGTGCCAGCAGCCAGCGGGACGGCCGCCGAGAGACCCAGTACTTC. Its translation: CASSQRDGRRETQYF.

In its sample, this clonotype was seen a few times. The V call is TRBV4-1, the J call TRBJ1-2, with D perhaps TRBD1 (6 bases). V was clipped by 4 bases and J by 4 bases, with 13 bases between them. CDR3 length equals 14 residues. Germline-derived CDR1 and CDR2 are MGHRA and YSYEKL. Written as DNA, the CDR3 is TGCGCCAGCAGCCGCGGACAGCTTGCCTATGGCTACACCTTC. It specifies CASSRGQLAYGYTF.

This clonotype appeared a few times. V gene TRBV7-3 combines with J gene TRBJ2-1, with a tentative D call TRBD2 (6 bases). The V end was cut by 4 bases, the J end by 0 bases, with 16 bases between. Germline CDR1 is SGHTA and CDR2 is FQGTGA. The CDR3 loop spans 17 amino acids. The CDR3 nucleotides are TGTGCCAGCAGCTCCTTGGGAGGCTCGAGCTCCTACAATGAGCAGTTCTTC. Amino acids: CASSSLGGSSSYNEQFF.

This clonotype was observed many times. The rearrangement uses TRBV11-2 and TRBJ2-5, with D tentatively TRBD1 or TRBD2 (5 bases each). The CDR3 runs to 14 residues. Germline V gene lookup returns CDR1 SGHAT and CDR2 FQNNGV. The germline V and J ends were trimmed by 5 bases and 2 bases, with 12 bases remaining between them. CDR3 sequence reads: CASSPRGGQETQYF. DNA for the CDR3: TGTGCCAGCAGCCCCCGGGGCGGGCAAGAGACCCAGTACTTC.

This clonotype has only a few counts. The CDR3 spells CASSKTGGHTEAFF. The DNA of the CDR3 is TGTGCCAGCAGTAAGACAGGGGGGCACACTGAAGCTTTCTTT. The V and J genes are TRBV27 and TRBJ1-1; 9 bases match TRBD1. Germline lookup yields CDR1 MNHEY and CDR2 SMNVEV (reference sequence). Trimming cost V 5 bases and J 3 bases; bases outside gene matches: 4. The CDR3 is made up of 14 amino acids.

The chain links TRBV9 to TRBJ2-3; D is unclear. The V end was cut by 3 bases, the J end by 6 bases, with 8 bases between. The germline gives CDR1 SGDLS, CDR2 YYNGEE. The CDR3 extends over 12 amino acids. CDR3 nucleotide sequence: TGTGCCAGCAGCGGAATGGGGGATACGCAGTATTTT. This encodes CASSGMGDTQYF.

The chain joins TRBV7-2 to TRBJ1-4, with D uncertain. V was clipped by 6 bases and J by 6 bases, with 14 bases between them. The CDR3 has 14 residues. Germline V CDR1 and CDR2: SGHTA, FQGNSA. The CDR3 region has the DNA TGTGCCAGCAGTTTCGGGTTTTCGGATGAAAAACTGTTTTTT. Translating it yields CASSFGFSDEKLFF.

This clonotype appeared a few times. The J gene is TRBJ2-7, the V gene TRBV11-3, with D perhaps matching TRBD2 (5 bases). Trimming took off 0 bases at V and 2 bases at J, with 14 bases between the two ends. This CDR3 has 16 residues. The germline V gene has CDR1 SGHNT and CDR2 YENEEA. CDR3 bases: TGTGCCAGCAGCTTAGAGGCAGCGGCGCCCCCCTACGAGCAGTACTTC. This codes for CASSLEAAAPPYEQYF.

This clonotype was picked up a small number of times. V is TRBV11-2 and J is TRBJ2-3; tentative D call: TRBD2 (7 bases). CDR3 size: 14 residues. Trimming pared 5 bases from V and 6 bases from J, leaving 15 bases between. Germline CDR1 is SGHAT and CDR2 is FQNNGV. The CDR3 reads CASSPLGGGDTQYF. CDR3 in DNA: TGTGCCAGCAGCCCCCTAGGGGGGGGGGATACGCAGTATTTT.

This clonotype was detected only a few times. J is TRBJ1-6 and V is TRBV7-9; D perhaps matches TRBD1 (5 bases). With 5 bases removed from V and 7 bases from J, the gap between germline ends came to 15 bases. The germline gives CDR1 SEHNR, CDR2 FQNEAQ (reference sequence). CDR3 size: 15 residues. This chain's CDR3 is CASSRGTAGNSPLHF. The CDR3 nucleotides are TGTGCCAGCAGCCGCGGGACGGCGGGGAATTCACCCCTCCACTTT.

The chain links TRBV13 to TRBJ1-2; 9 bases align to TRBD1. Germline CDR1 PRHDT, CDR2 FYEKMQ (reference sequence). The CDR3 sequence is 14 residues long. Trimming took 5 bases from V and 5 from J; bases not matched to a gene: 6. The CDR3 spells CASSQRQGGYGYTF. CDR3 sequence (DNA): TGTGCCAGCAGCCAGCGACAGGGGGGTTATGGCTACACCTTC.

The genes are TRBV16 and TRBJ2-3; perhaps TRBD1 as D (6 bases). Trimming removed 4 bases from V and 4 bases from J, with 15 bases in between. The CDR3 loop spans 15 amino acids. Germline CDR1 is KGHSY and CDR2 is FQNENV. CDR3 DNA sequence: TGTGCCAGCAGCCTCATGGACAGAGGCCCAGATACGCAGTATTTT. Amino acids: CASSLMDRGPDTQYF. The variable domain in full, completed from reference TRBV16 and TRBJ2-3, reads GEEVAQTPKHLVRGEGQKAKLYCAPIKGHSYVFWYQQVLKNEFKFLISFQNENVFDETGMPKERFSAKCLPNSPCSLEIQATKLEDSAVYFCASSLMDRGPDTQYFGPGTRLTVL.

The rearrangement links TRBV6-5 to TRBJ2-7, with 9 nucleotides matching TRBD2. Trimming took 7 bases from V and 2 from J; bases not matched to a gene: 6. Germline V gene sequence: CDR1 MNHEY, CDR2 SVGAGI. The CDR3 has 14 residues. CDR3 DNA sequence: TGTGCCAGCACTGTAGCGGGAGCAGCCTACGAGCAGTACTTC. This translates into CASTVAGAAYEQYF.

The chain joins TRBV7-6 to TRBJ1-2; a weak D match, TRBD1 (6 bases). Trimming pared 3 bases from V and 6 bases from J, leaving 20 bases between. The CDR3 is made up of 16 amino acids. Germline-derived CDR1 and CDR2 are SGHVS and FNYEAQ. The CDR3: CASSFALTGKGNGYTF. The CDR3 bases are TGTGCCAGCAGCTTTGCGTTAACAGGGAAAGGGAATGGCTACACCTTC.

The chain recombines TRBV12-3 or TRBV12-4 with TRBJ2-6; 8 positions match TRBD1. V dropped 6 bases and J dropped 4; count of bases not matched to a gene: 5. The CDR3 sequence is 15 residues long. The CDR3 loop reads CASRLTGAGANVLTF. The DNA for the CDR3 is TGTGCCAGCAGACTGACAGGGGCCGGGGCCAACGTCCTGACTTTC.

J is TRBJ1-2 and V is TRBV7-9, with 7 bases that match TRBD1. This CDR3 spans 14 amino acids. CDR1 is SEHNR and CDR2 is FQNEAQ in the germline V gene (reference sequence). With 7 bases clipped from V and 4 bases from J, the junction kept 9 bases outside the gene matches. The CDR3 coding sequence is TGTGCCAGCACCCAGACAGGGAACTCCTATGGCTACACCTTC. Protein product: CASTQTGNSYGYTF.

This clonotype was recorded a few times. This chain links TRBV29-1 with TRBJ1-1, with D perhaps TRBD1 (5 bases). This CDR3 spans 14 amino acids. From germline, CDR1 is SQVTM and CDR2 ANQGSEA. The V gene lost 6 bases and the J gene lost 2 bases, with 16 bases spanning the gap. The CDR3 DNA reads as TGCAGCGTCCCAAGGGCGGGGCCAAACACTGAAGCTTTCTTT. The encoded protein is CSVPRAGPNTEAFF.

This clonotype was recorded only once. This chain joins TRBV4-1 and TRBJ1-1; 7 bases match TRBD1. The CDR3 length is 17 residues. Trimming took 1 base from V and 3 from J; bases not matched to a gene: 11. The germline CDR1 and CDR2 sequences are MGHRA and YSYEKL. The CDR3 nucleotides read TGCGCCAGCAGCCAAGTAGCAGGGGGACTTGTGGACACTGAAGCTTTCTTT. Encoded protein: CASSQVAGGLVDTEAFF.

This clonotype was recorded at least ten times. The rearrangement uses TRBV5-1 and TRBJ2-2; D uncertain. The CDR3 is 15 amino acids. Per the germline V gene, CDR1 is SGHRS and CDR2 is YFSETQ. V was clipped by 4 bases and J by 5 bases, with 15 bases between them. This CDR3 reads CASSARPVITGELFF. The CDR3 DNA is TGCGCCAGCAGCGCTCGACCCGTGATTACCGGGGAGCTGTTTTTT. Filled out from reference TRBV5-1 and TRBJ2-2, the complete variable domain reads KAGVTQTPRYLIKTRGQQVTLSCSPISGHRSVSWYQQTPGQGLQFLFEYFSETQRNKGNFPGRFSGRQFSNSRSEMNVSTLELGDSALYLCASSARPVITGELFFGEGSRLTVL.

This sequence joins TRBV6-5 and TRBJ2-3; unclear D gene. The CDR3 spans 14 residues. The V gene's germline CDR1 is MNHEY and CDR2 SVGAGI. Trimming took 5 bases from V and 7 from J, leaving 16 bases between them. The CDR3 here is CASSAGSLINTQYF. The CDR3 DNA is TGTGCCAGCAGTGCCGGGTCATTAATTAATACGCAGTATTTT.

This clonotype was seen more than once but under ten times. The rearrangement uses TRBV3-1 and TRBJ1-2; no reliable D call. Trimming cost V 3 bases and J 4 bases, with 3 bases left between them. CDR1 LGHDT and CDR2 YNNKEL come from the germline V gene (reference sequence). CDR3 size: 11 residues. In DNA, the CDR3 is TGTGCCAGCAGCCAGTTCTATGGCTACACCTTC. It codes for CASSQFYGYTF.